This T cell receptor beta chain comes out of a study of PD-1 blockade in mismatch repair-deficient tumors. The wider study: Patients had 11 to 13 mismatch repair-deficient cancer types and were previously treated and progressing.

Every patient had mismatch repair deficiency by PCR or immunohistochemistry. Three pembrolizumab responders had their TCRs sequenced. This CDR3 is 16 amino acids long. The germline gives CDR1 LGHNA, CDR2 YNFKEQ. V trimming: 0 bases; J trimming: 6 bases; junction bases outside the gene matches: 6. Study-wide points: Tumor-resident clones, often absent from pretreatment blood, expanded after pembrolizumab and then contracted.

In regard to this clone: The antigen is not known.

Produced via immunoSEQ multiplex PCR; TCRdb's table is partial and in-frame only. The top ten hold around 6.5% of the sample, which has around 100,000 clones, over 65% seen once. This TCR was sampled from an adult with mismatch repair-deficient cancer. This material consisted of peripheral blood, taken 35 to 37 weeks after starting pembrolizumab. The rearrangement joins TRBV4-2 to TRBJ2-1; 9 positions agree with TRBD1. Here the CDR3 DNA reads TGTGCCAGCAGCCAAGAGGGGGGGACAGGGAGCAATGAGCAGTTCTTC. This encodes CASSQEGGTGSNEQFF.